The T cell receptor (beta chain) described here comes from a study of response to subunit inactivated influenza vaccine. TCRdb called the RT-PCR reads again in MiXCR, with one record for every CDR3 protein. The sample gives hundreds of thousands of distinct CDR3 sequences, 7.5% to 8.5% of which show up once; 10% to 15% is in the top ten. Study results and limitations: Authors suggested that a seasonal influenza vaccination recruits few new T cells each time.

V dropped 5 bases and J dropped 0; count of bases not matched to a gene: 3. CDR1 and CDR2 from the germline V gene are DFQATT and SNEGSKA (reference sequence). The CDR3 totals 14 residues. This clonotype was seen a few times. Its antigen is currently unknown. The sequencing used PBMCs from blood, collected roughly 24 months after vaccination. V usage is TRBV20-1 and J usage is TRBJ2-3; 9 bases align to TRBD2. The TCR sequence derives from a man aged 50 to 69 who received an inactivated influenza vaccine. The chain's CDR3 is CSASTSGSTDTQYF. The CDR3 nucleotides read TGCAGTGCTTCGACTAGCGGTAGCACAGATACGCAGTATTTT.